These 24 T cell receptor beta chains share one sample of origin, sequenced in a study of siplizumab effects on memory and regulatory T cells. Clones were sequenced by immunoSEQ multiplex PCR, and TCRdb holds only the in-frame ones, with some missing. The sample lists approximately 75,000 clones, 90% to 95% occurring once. The sample taken for sequencing was CD8+ T cells sorted from blood. These receptors originate from a human donor in good health.

The CDR3 reads CASSYSVAYEQYF. For the CDR3, the DNA is TGTGCCAGCAGTTACTCTGTGGCCTACGAGCAGTACTTC. The chain has TRBV6-6 and TRBJ2-7; the D is unclear. The length of the CDR3 is 13 residues. V lost 0 bases to trimming and J lost 2 bases, with 5 bases between them. Germline assignment: CDR1 MNHNY and CDR2 SVGAGI (reference sequence).

The CDR3 spells CASTPSRSGANVLTF. The CDR3 nucleotides are TGTGCCAGCACCCCCAGTCGCTCTGGGGCCAACGTCCTGACTTTC. The chain links TRBV28 to TRBJ2-6; D call uncertain. The CDR3 loop spans 15 amino acids. Germline V CDR1 and CDR2: MDHEN, SYDVKM. With 7 bases removed from V and 0 bases from J, the gap between germline ends came to 10 bases.

The V gene is TRBV19, the J gene TRBJ2-4; TRBD1 aligns across 7 bases. Trimming took 3 bases from V and 5 from J; bases not matched to a gene: 7. Per the germline V gene, CDR1 is LNHDA and CDR2 is SQIVND (reference sequence). The CDR3 spans 15 residues. The CDR3 DNA sequence: TGTGCCAGTAGTATTTATTTCGGGACAGAAAACATTCAGTACTTC. Amino acids: CASSIYFGTENIQYF.

This chain joins TRBV2 and TRBJ1-2, with D possibly being TRBD1 (5 bases). Looked up from germline, CDR1 is SNHLY and CDR2 is FYNNEI. CDR3 size: 13 residues. Trimming left V 1 base short and J 4 bases short, with 7 bases between. DNA for the CDR3: TGTGCCAGCAGTGAAGGCAGGGCCTATGGCTACACCTTC. Amino acids: CASSEGRAYGYTF.

The chain couples TRBV4-1 to TRBJ2-5, with 8 nucleotides matching TRBD2. J gave up 3 bases and V 1 base, and 7 bases lay outside the gene matches. The CDR3 runs 16 residues. Germline V gene sequence: CDR1 MGHRA, CDR2 YSYEKL. In nucleotides, the CDR3 is TGCGCCAGCAGCCAAGGATCAGTCGGGGGGGAAGAGACCCAGTACTTC. Its translation: CASSQGSVGGEETQYF.

The V call is TRBV7-2, the J call TRBJ2-2; perhaps TRBD1 as D (6 bases). The V gene lost 4 bases and the J gene lost 1 base, with 10 bases spanning the gap. The CDR3 has 15 amino acids. The germline CDR1 and CDR2 sequences are SGHTA and FQGNSA. The CDR3 reads CASSSLTGNTGELFF. As DNA, the CDR3 is TGTGCCAGCAGCTCTCTGACAGGGAACACCGGGGAGCTGTTTTTT. Full variable domain (outside the CDR3, taken from reference TRBV7-2 and TRBJ2-2): GAGVSQSPSNKVTEKGKDVELRCDPISGHTALYWYRQSLGQGLEFLIYFQGNSAPDKSGLPSDRFSAERTGGSVSTLTIQRTQQEDSAVYLCASSSLTGNTGELFFGEGSRLTVL.

The chain recombines TRBV5-6 with TRBJ1-2; a possible D gene is TRBD1 (5 bases). V lost 3 bases and J lost 4, with 13 bases in between. The CDR3 runs 14 residues. In germline, CDR1 is SGHDT, CDR2 YYEEEE. The CDR3 DNA follows: TGTGCCAGCAGCTGGGGACGGGGAGTCTATGGCTACACCTTC. Protein: CASSWGRGVYGYTF. The variable domain in full, with the rest retrieved from reference TRBV5-6 and TRBJ1-2, is DAGVTQSPTHLIKTRGQQVTLRCSPKSGHDTVSWYQQALGQGPQFIFQYYEEEERQRGNFPDRFSGHQFPNYSSELNVNALLLGDSALYLCASSWGRGVYGYTFGSGTRLTVV.

This chain connects TRBV27 to TRBJ2-7; D possibly corresponds to TRBD1 (6 bases). Trimming took 5 bases from V and 2 from J, leaving 10 bases between them. This CDR3 region has 13 residues. Germline V gene sequence: CDR1 MNHEY, CDR2 SMNVEV (reference sequence). CDR3 DNA sequence: TGTGCCAGCAGTGCGGACAGCGCCTACGAGCAGTACTTC. Its protein product is CASSADSAYEQYF.

The chain recombines TRBV11-2 with TRBJ2-7; D gene ambiguous. The V and J ends lost 3 bases and 2 bases respectively, with 8 bases between them. Germline assignment: CDR1 SGHAT and CDR2 FQNNGV. This CDR3 has 13 residues. This CDR3 reads CASSFANTYEQYF. The CDR3 DNA follows: TGTGCCAGCAGCTTCGCTAACACCTACGAGCAGTACTTC.

The V gene is TRBV7-9, the J gene TRBJ2-1, with D maybe TRBD2 (6 bases). CDR3 length equals 15 residues. Trimming pared 3 bases from V and 3 bases from J, leaving 12 bases between. CDR1 SEHNR and CDR2 FQNEAQ come from the germline V gene (reference sequence). CDR3 in DNA: TGTGCCAGCAGCTTTCCAGCGGGTGTCTACAATGAGCAGTTCTTC. Protein: CASSFPAGVYNEQFF.

This clone came up once. V and J are TRBV21-1 and TRBJ1-2; the D call in the table, TRBD1, was not verified against the DNA. TRBV21-1 counts as a pseudogene. The CDR3 totals 16 residues. CDR3 loop: CASSKGKGQGNYGYTF. In nucleotides, the CDR3 is TGTGCCAGCAGCAAAGGGAAGGGACAGGGAAACTATGGCTACACCTTC.

The chain is built from TRBV30 and TRBJ2-1; tentatively, D is TRBD2 (5 bases). This CDR3 spans 15 amino acids. Germline values: CDR1 GTSNPN, CDR2 SVGIG (reference sequence). Between the trimmed V and J ends, which lost 3 bases and 0 bases, there was a span of 12 bases. In DNA, the CDR3 is TGTGCCTGGAGCTCGGAGGCGGACTCCTACAATGAGCAGTTCTTC. This encodes CAWSSEADSYNEQFF.

This clone has a handful of counts. The chain has TRBV5-4 and TRBJ1-2, with TRBD1 identical over 8 bases. There are 13 residues in the CDR3. Germline CDR1 and CDR2: SGHNT and YYREEE (reference sequence). J was trimmed by 6 bases and V by 4 bases; bases with no gene match: 5. CDR3 sequence: CASSKDRADGYTF. In DNA, the CDR3 is TGTGCCAGCAGCAAGGACAGGGCCGATGGCTACACCTTC.

The V and J genes are TRBV9 and TRBJ1-5; tentative D call: TRBD1 (5 bases). Trimming took 3 bases from V and 0 from J, leaving 13 bases between them. The CDR3 loop spans 16 amino acids. CDR1 and CDR2 from the germline V gene are SGDLS and YYNGEE. CDR3 protein: CASSDGTEYSNQPQHF. CDR3 bases: TGTGCCAGCAGCGATGGGACGGAGTATAGCAATCAGCCCCAGCATTTT.

The genes are TRBV5-5 and TRBJ2-6; D not resolved. Per germline, CDR1 SGHKS and CDR2 YYEKEE (reference sequence). The length of the CDR3 is 14 residues. Deletions cut 0 bases from V and 0 bases from J, with 1 base between. CDR3 region: CASSLGSGANVLTF. CDR3 DNA sequence: TGTGCCAGCAGCTTGGGCTCTGGGGCCAACGTCCTGACTTTC.

There are a few counts of this clone. This rearrangement joins TRBV4-3 to TRBJ1-6; no reliable D call. Trimming pared 1 base from V and 6 bases from J, leaving 10 bases between. Germline assignment: CDR1 LGHNA and CDR2 YSLEER. This CDR3 has 15 amino acids. The CDR3 sequence: CASSQGSGLNSPLHF. CDR3 in DNA: TGCGCCAGCAGCCAAGGTTCAGGCCTTAATTCACCCCTCCACTTT.

The chain couples TRBV5-1 to TRBJ2-1, with D unclear. The CDR3 covers 17 residues. The ends were cut back, 0 bases at V and 9 bases at J, with 22 bases in the middle. Germline V CDR1 and CDR2: SGHRS, YFSETQ. The CDR3 DNA follows: TGCGCCAGCAGCTTGGGGTCTACCGACTTCCATCGGAGTGAGCAGTTCTTC. This gives the protein CASSLGSTDFHRSEQFF.

V gene TRBV5-6 combines with J gene TRBJ2-1, with 8 bases aligning to TRBD2. Losses at the gene ends were 4 bases for V and 3 bases for J; bases not matched to a gene: 6. This CDR3 has 15 amino acids. The germline gives CDR1 SGHDT, CDR2 YYEEEE. The CDR3 nucleotides are TGTGCCAGCAGCCCAGCGGGGGACTACTACAATGAGCAGTTCTTC. Translating gives CASSPAGDYYNEQFF.

V and J are TRBV7-6 and TRBJ2-7; 7 bases fit TRBD2. The V segment lost 0 bases and the J segment 3 bases; nucleotides outside the gene matches: 5. CDR1 is SGHVS, CDR2 FNYEAQ, per germline. This CDR3 has 15 amino acids. The CDR3 sequence is CASSLAIAGDYEQYF. In DNA, the CDR3 is TGTGCCAGCAGCTTAGCTATCGCGGGGGACTACGAGCAGTACTTC.

J is TRBJ1-1 and V is TRBV5-1; the match to TRBD1 covers 8 bases. The V segment lost 3 bases and the J segment 7 bases; nucleotides outside the gene matches: 8. The length of the CDR3 is 14 residues. Germline values: CDR1 SGHRS, CDR2 YFSETQ. CDR3 DNA sequence: TGCGCCAGCAGCTACCTACAGGGGGACGATGAAGCTTTCTTT. Encoded protein: CASSYLQGDDEAFF.

This sequence joins TRBV7-2 and TRBJ1-6; D ambiguous. This CDR3 has 16 residues. Germline assignment: CDR1 SGHTA and CDR2 FQGNSA. V gave up 1 base and J gave up 6 bases, with 13 bases separating them. This CDR3 is CASSLEGAGPNSPLHF. The CDR3 bases are TGTGCCAGCAGCTTAGAGGGTGCTGGCCCTAATTCACCCCTCCACTTT.

The chain links TRBV10-3 to TRBJ1-1; 8 positions agree with TRBD1. V shed 0 bases, J shed 3 bases, and the junction held 6 bases outside the gene matches. Germline V gene sequence: CDR1 ENHRY, CDR2 SYGVKD. The CDR3 runs 16 residues. CDR3 nucleotides: TGTGCCATCAGTGAGTCGGGGCAGGGGGCGTACACTGAAGCTTTCTTT. Its protein product is CAISESGQGAYTEAFF.

The chain is built from TRBV13 and TRBJ2-7; a weak D match, TRBD1 (6 bases). Trimming took off 5 bases at V and 0 bases at J, with 11 bases between the two ends. CDR1 is PRHDT, CDR2 FYEKMQ, per germline (reference sequence). CDR3 length: 14 residues. The CDR3 nucleotides are TGTGCCAGCAGCCCGGACAGAACCTCCTACGAGCAGTACTTC. As protein: CASSPDRTSYEQYF.

The V call is TRBV7-8, the J call TRBJ2-4; the match to TRBD2 covers 7 bases. The junction had 12 bases not matched to a gene; V was cut back by 6 bases and J by 7 bases. From germline, CDR1 is SGHVS and CDR2 FQNEAQ. The CDR3 is made up of 15 amino acids. CDR3 DNA: TGTGCCAGCAGTTACGTCGGCCGGGAGGAGAACATTCAGTACTTC. Amino acids: CASSYVGREENIQYF.